This T cell receptor beta chain came from a study of CD8 T cells in Susac syndrome. Reverse transcription used about 0.5 to 1 ug RNA and random hexamers. TCRdb reprocessed the immunoSEQ multiplex PCR reads via MiXCR and lists one record per CDR3 protein. This sample has under 200,000 distinct CDR3 sequences, with approximately 95% found just once. This CDR3 comprises 16 residues. The clonotype was recovered from a human donor with Susac syndrome. V is TRBV1 and J is TRBJ2-1; the table names TRBD2, a call not compared with the DNA. TRBV1 is a listed pseudogene. Material: CD4+ T cells from PBMCs. CDR3 nucleotides: TGCACCAGCAGCCAAGATCTAGCGGGGGTCCAGAATGAGCAGTTCTTC. Its protein product is CTSSQDLAGVQNEQFF.